This record looks at one T cell receptor beta chain sequence and its context. Its antigen is currently unknown. These data originate in a study of cytomegalovirus exposure and HLA in healthy donors. At the level of the study: A later analysis reported the same platform for the 110 or so validation repertoires and the approximately 640 first-cohort repertoires. Study-wide results and limits: Generally TCR sequences proved uncommon, though certain public TCRs appeared in numerous donors. TCR clusters originating in the first cohort tended to co-occur in the 120 validation repertoires, according to a later analysis.

V was shortened by 1 base and J by 7 bases, with 17 bases between the two germline ends. CDR1 SGHVS and CDR2 FNYEAQ come from the germline V gene. The CDR3 has 16 residues. Profiled with immunoSEQ multiplex PCR; TCRdb holds only in-frame clones, not every one. The table has 130,000 or so clones, roughly nine tenths seen once. This rearrangement joins TRBV7-6 to TRBJ2-1, with D perhaps TRBD1 (6 bases). The sequence was obtained from a woman aged 18-29 years in good health and CMV-seropositive. Specimen: PBMCs. DNA for the CDR3: TGTGCCAGCAGCTTAGAGGGGCAGGGGATCTTAAATGAGCAGTTCTTC. It translates to CASSLEGQGILNEQFF.